Sequencing of this T cell receptor (beta chain) was carried out in a study of T cells after posttransplantation cyclophosphamide. Study-wide results and limits: Later blood repertoires were often dominated by clones from the donor CD8+ memory compartment. Blood and skin or GI T cell repertoires showed limited TRB overlap. After PTCy, TRB diversity resembled that of CNI/methotrexate controls.

Germline V gene lookup returns CDR1 GTSNPN and CDR2 SVGIG (reference sequence). The CDR3 is made up of 14 amino acids. V gave up 1 base and J gave up 5 bases, with 14 bases separating them. Data came from immunoSEQ multiplex PCR; TCRdb stores just in-frame clones and leaves some out. This sample has about 4,700 clones, with under 90% found just once. Concerning this clone: Its antigen is not identified.

Busulfan-fludarabine conditioning, marrow transplant, and cyclophosphamide on days +3 and +4 were administered. Material: PBMCs, obtained after allogeneic stem cell transplant with posttransplant cyclophosphamide. The sequence derives from a male patient aged 50 to 60 who received an allogeneic stem cell transplant from a related donor and was CMV-positive. Some T cells may originate from the graft donor. The chain is built from TRBV30 and TRBJ2-5; D may be TRBD1 (6 bases). The CDR3 loop reads CAWSDRVMLETQYF. DNA of the CDR3: TGTGCCTGGAGTGACAGGGTAATGTTGGAGACCCAGTACTTC.